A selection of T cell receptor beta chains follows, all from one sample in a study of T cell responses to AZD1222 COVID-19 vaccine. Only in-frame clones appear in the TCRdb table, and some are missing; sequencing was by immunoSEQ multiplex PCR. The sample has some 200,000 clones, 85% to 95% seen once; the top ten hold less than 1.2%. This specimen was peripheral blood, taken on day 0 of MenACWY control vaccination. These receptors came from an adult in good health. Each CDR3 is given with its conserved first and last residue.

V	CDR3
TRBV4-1	CASSLGGFNTEAFF
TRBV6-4	CASPTGASNEKLFF
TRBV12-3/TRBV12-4	CASSLSAGPEAFF
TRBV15	CATSRVGRGSYEQYF
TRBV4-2	CASSLTPSGSNQPQHF
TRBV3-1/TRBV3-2	CASSPPRRGGSPLHF
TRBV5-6	CASSLAGFSEKLFF
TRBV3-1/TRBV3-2	CASSRMAGGHTGELFF
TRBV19	CASSLTGVNYGYTF
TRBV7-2	CASSASRDSYGYTF
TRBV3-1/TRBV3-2	CASSQVSGDTEAFF
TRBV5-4	CASSSYRQSMNTEAFF
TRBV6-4	CASSDNRNKQFF
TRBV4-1	CASKELATDTQYF
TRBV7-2	CASSLATGVGRTEAFF
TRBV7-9	CASSPVGEKLFF
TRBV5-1	CASSLTSGGALEQFF
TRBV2	CASSASGEAFF
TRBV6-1	CASSRGGSKDTQYF
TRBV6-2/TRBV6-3	CASSYRAGRTEAFF
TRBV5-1	CASSSATGGISGNTIYF
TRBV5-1	CASSLERISNGELFF
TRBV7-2	CASSRAPGEKLFF
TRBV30	CAWSPWQGEQYF
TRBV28	CASIESGPISEKLFF
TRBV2	CASSVAMNTEAFF
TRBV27	CASSSWGPPGQSSGANVLTF
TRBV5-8	CASSSHARNYYGYTF
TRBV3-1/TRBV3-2	CASSRQGGTEAFF
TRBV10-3	CAISGEGQSPLYGYTF